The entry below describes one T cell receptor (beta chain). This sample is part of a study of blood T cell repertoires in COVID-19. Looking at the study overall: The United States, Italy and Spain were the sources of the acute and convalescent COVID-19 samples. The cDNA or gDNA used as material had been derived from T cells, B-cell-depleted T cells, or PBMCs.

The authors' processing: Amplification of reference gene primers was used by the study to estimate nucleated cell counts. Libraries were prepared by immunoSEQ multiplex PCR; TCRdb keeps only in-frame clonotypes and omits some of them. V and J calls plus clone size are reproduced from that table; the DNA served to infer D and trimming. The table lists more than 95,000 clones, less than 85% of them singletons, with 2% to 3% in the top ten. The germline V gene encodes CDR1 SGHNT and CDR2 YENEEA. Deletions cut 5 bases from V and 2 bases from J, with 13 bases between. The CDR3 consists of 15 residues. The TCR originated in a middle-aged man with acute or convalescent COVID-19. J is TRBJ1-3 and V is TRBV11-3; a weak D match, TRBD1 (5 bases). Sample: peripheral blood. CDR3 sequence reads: CASSQASGAGNTIYF. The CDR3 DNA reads TGTGCCAGCAGCCAGGCCTCGGGGGCTGGAAACACCATATATTTT. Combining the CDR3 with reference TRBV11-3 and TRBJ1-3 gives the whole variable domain EAGVVQSPRYKIIEKKQPVAFWCNPISGHNTLYWYLQNLGQGPELLIRYENEEAVDDSQLPKDRFSAERLKGVDSTLKIQPAELGDSAVYLCASSQASGAGNTIYFGEGSWLTVV.